A single sample is the source of the 7 T cell receptor beta chains below, sequenced in a study of identical twins. Via MiXCR, TCRdb re-called the 5' RACE reads, giving one row per CDR3 protein. The table shows 1.5 million or so distinct CDR3 sequences, with under 35% occurring only once. The sample consisted of cord blood. These receptors originate from a newborn girl in good health.

The chain links TRBV7-6 to TRBJ1-1; D call uncertain. Trimming shortened V by 7 bases and J by 1 base, and 16 bases separated the two germline ends. Germline CDR1 SGHVS, CDR2 FNYEAQ. The CDR3 is 15 amino acids. The CDR3 DNA sequence: TGTGCCAGCACCAGCAGGTCCCCAGGGAACACTGAAGCTTTCTTT. Protein product: CASTSRSPGNTEAFF.

In the case of this clonotype: The junction differs from germline at one of its ends, possibly a read error. The chain combines TRBV6-2 or TRBV6-3 with TRBJ2-1; 12 bases match TRBD2. Germline V gene data show CDR1 as MNHEY and CDR2 as SVGEGT. The CDR3 totals 17 residues. The CDR3 sequence is CASRGLAGNSTYNGQFF. The CDR3 region has the DNA TGTGCCAGCAGAGGACTAGCGGGAAATAGTACCTACAATGGGCAGTTCTTC.

The chain combines TRBV20-1 with TRBJ2-3; D gene uncertain. The CDR3 loop spans 16 amino acids. Per the germline V gene, CDR1 is DFQATT and CDR2 is SNEGSKA (reference sequence). V lost 4 bases to trimming and J lost 2 bases, with 19 bases between them. CDR3 protein: CSAIRRDSGVTDTQYF. The CDR3 region has the DNA TGCAGTGCTATAAGGCGAGACTCCGGAGTCACAGATACGCAGTATTTT.

The chain uses TRBV19 and TRBJ2-1, with TRBD2 identical over 13 bases. This CDR3 is built from 18 residues. CDR1 and CDR2 from the germline V gene are LNHDA and SQIVND (reference sequence). J was trimmed by 0 bases and V by 5 bases; bases with no gene match: 7. The DNA for the CDR3 is TGTGCCAGTAGTGACTGGACTAGCGGGAGCGGCTCCTACAATGAGCAGTTCTTC. Its protein is CASSDWTSGSGSYNEQFF.

The table lists this clonotype with many counts. The J gene is TRBJ2-1, the V gene TRBV7-9, with D unresolved. CDR3 length: 13 amino acids. The V end lost 3 bases, the J end lost 4 bases, and 7 bases lay between the germline ends. CDR1 is SEHNR, CDR2 FQNEAQ, per germline (reference sequence). In DNA form, the CDR3 reads TGTGCCAGCAGCTTTAACAGTTACAATGAGCAGTTCTTC. Protein sequence: CASSFNSYNEQFF. The whole variable domain, filled in from reference TRBV7-9 and TRBJ2-1, reads DTGVSQNPRHKITKRGQNVTFRCDPISEHNRLYWYRQTLGQGPEFLTYFQNEAQLEKSRLLSDRFSAERPKGSFSTLEIQRTEQGDSAMYLCASSFNSYNEQFFGPGTRLTVL.

The chain has TRBV20-1 and TRBJ1-1, with 8 bases lining up with TRBD1. The CDR3 covers 12 residues. The germline V gene encodes CDR1 DFQATT and CDR2 SNEGSKA (reference sequence). J gave up 10 bases and V 7 bases, and 11 bases lay outside the gene matches. Here the CDR3 DNA reads TGCAGTGATGACGGACAGGGCGTGGGAGCTTTCTTT. It encodes CSDDGQGVGAFF.

This clonotype appeared a few times. The genes are TRBV29-1 and TRBJ2-7; the D gene is possibly TRBD2 (5 bases). Germline loops: CDR1 SQVTM, CDR2 ANQGSEA. This CDR3 spans 13 amino acids. V was clipped by 0 bases and J by 9 bases, with 15 bases between them. CDR3 loop: CSVEDLVLRVQYF. DNA of the CDR3: TGCAGCGTTGAAGATTTGGTTCTGAGGGTGCAGTACTTC.